The 13 T cell receptor beta chains in this list originate from one sample, sequenced in a study of shared clonotypes between healthy human individuals. Naive CD8 cells were CD45RO-negative, positively selected for CCR7, excluding terminally differentiated effector memory CD45RA+ cells. Sequencing was performed with immunoSEQ multiplex PCR; in TCRdb, only in-frame clones are kept and a portion is missing. Among around 2,100,000 clones listed, over 85% were seen once. Sequencing input: naive CD8+ T cells sorted from blood. These receptors were collected from a man aged 18 to 29 in good health.

The chain links TRBV4-1 to TRBJ2-5; 7 bases line up with TRBD1. Trimming took 1 base from V and 2 from J; bases not matched to a gene: 10. CDR3 length: 17 amino acids. CDR1 and CDR2 (germline): MGHRA, YSYEKL. The CDR3 sequence is CASSQAPWGQLQETQYF. CDR3 in DNA: TGCGCCAGCAGCCAAGCACCGTGGGGACAGTTACAAGAGACCCAGTACTTC.

The chain joins TRBV11-2 to TRBJ2-7; unclear D gene. Trimming pared 3 bases from V and 0 bases from J, leaving 12 bases between. The CDR3 loop spans 15 amino acids. Per germline, CDR1 SGHAT and CDR2 FQNNGV. The CDR3 DNA reads TGTGCCAGCAGCTTGTATGCAGGCGTCTCCTACGAGCAGTACTTC. It yields the protein CASSLYAGVSYEQYF.

The chain couples TRBV9 to TRBJ2-2, with 12 bases lining up with TRBD2. The junction had 1 base not matched to a gene; V was cut back by 3 bases and J by 4 bases. There are 15 residues in the CDR3. Germline V gene sequence: CDR1 SGDLS, CDR2 YYNGEE. CDR3 region: CASSGGLAGTGELFF. Here the CDR3 DNA reads TGTGCCAGCAGCGGGGGACTAGCGGGCACCGGGGAGCTGTTTTTT.

The rearrangement uses TRBV5-4 and TRBJ2-5; 9 positions agree with TRBD2. Trimming removed 2 bases from V and 5 bases from J; junction bases left unmatched: 4. The germline CDR1 and CDR2 sequences are SGHNT and YYREEE (reference sequence). The CDR3 is 14 residues long. DNA for the CDR3: TGTGCCAGCAGCTTTAGCGGGGGCAGCGAGACCCAGTACTTC. It encodes CASSFSGGSETQYF.

This chain connects TRBV11-2 to TRBJ2-7; D unresolved. Germline CDR1 and CDR2: SGHAT and FQNNGV. V was cut by 5 bases and J by 3 bases, with 8 bases left in between. This CDR3 spans 12 amino acids. CDR3 amino acids: CASSPDLYEQYF. The CDR3, as DNA: TGTGCCAGCAGCCCGGACCTCTACGAGCAGTACTTC.

The chain uses TRBV30 and TRBJ1-5; D gene unclear. Germline assignment: CDR1 GTSNPN and CDR2 SVGIG (reference sequence). V gave up 0 bases and J gave up 3 bases, with 9 bases separating them. This CDR3 is built from 14 residues. CDR3 residues: CAWSVQPNNQPQHF. The CDR3 region has the DNA TGTGCCTGGAGTGTACAACCGAACAATCAGCCCCAGCATTTT.

This chain connects TRBV9 to TRBJ2-5; no clear D gene. V was clipped by 0 bases and J by 1 base, with 10 bases between them. The CDR3 is made up of 15 amino acids. Germline CDR1 is SGDLS and CDR2 is YYNGEE. CDR3 amino acids: CASSVDGLSQETQYF. The CDR3 DNA sequence: TGTGCCAGCAGCGTAGACGGCTTATCCCAAGAGACCCAGTACTTC.

J is TRBJ1-2 and V is TRBV5-4; 11 bases map to TRBD1. Germline assignment: CDR1 SGHNT and CDR2 YYREEE (reference sequence). The CDR3 runs to 14 residues. V was pared by 3 bases and J by 8 bases, with 6 bases of the junction left unmatched. The CDR3 region has the DNA TGTGCCAGCAGCTCCGCGGACAGGGGGCTAGGCTACACCTTC. Translation: CASSSADRGLGYTF.

This sequence joins TRBV18 and TRBJ2-3; D remains ambiguous. Germline V lookup: CDR1 KGHSH, CDR2 LQKENI. V dropped 0 bases and J dropped 0 bases, with 7 bases sitting between them. The length of the CDR3 is 15 residues. CDR3 region: CASSPPYLSTDTQYF. CDR3 in DNA: TGTGCCAGCTCACCACCATACCTTAGCACAGATACGCAGTATTTT. Supplemented by reference TRBV18 and TRBJ2-3, the full variable domain reads NAGVMQNPRHLVRRRGQEARLRCSPMKGHSHVYWYRQLPEEGLKFMVYLQKENIIDESGMPKERFSAEFPKEGPSILRIQQVVRGDSAAYFCASSPPYLSTDTQYFGPGTRLTVL.

The V call is TRBV10-1, the J call TRBJ1-2; unclear D gene. The CDR3 sequence is 13 residues long. V was trimmed by 0 bases and J by 8 bases, leaving 10 bases between them. CDR1 and CDR2 (germline): WNHNN, SYGVQD (reference sequence). This chain's CDR3 is CASSESTAGGYTF. The CDR3 DNA is TGCGCCAGCAGTGAGTCGACGGCGGGCGGCTACACCTTC.

The table lists this clone with a count of one. The gene calls are TRBV4-1 and TRBJ2-2, with 11 bases that match TRBD2. Per germline, CDR1 MGHRA and CDR2 YSYEKL. CDR3 length equals 17 residues. The V segment lost 4 bases and the J segment 5 bases; nucleotides outside the gene matches: 9. CDR3 coding DNA: TGCGCCAGCAGCCGCCGACTAGCGGGGAGTGTTACCGGGGAGCTGTTTTTT. This translates into CASSRRLAGSVTGELFF.

As regards this clone: Other DNA sequences in this specimen translate into the identical CDR3. The V call is TRBV5-4, the J call TRBJ1-1; D remains unclear. The CDR3 length is 12 residues. The ends were cut back, 0 bases at V and 7 bases at J, with 7 bases in the middle. Germline V gene sequence: CDR1 SGHNT, CDR2 YYREEE (reference sequence). The CDR3 spells CASSLVEGEAFF. The DNA of the CDR3 is TGTGCCAGCAGCTTGGTTGAGGGTGAAGCTTTCTTT.

Concerning this clone itself: The sample holds other DNA sequences that translate to the same CDR3. CDR3 coding DNA: TGTGCCAGCAGTGAGCTAGCCGGAGGTAGCACAGATACGCAGTATTTT. Translation: CASSELAGGSTDTQYF. The V gene is TRBV2, the J gene TRBJ2-3; weak D call: TRBD2 (5 bases). Germline V gives CDR1 SNHLY, CDR2 FYNNEI. V was cut by 3 bases and J by 0 bases, with 13 bases left in between. This CDR3 has 16 amino acids.